The clone carrying this T cell receptor (beta chain) was found a few times. The sample belongs to a study of blood T cell repertoires in COVID-19. For the study at large: Collection of acute and convalescent COVID-19 samples took place in the United States, Italy and Spain. The analysed material was cDNA or gDNA that came from T cells, B-cell-depleted T cells, or PBMCs.

Patients of the Seattle cohort, enrolled during active infection, were followed longitudinally. V lost 1 base to trimming and J lost 2 bases; unmatched junction nucleotides: 7. CDR1 and CDR2 from the germline V gene are MGHRA and YSYEKL. The CDR3 sequence is 16 residues long. Methods used by the authors: Reference gene primer amplification yielded estimated nucleated cell counts. Libraries were prepared by immunoSEQ multiplex PCR; TCRdb keeps only in-frame clonotypes and omits some of them. That table is the source of V, J and clone size, and D and trimming were worked out from the DNA. Altogether fewer than 300,000 clones are present, just over 90% being singletons, with the ten largest covering 2% to 2.5%.

The TCR comes from a woman in her twenties or thirties with COVID-19, enrolled during active disease. The rearrangement joins TRBV4-1 to TRBJ2-7; TRBD2 matches at 8 bases. The sample consisted of peripheral blood. The chain's CDR3 is CASSQVPSGLPYEQYF. The DNA of the CDR3 is TGCGCCAGCAGCCAAGTCCCTAGCGGGTTACCCTACGAGCAGTACTTC.